The 16 T cell receptor beta chains below were found in one sample sequenced in a study of blood T cell repertoires in COVID-19. Libraries were prepared by immunoSEQ multiplex PCR; TCRdb keeps only in-frame clonotypes and omits some of them. Of some 320,000 clones listed, more than 70% are singletons. The material sequenced was peripheral blood. These TCRs come from a woman between 25 and 40 years old who had recovered from COVID-19.

This chain connects TRBV18 to TRBJ1-3, with D possibly matching TRBD1 (5 bases). Deletions cut 2 bases from V and 2 bases from J, with 10 bases between. CDR1 and CDR2 (germline): KGHSH, LQKENI. This CDR3 contains 15 residues. As DNA, the CDR3 is TGTGCCAGCTCACCAGGGCCGGGGGCTGGAAACACCATATATTTT. It translates to CASSPGPGAGNTIYF.

About this clone: The junction and the germline gene differ at one end; a read error may be behind it. This chain connects TRBV2 to TRBJ2-1; D is uncertain. The CDR3 extends over 11 amino acids. Germline V lookup: CDR1 SNHLY, CDR2 FYNNEI. This CDR3 is CVSHGYNEQFF. The CDR3 DNA reads TGTGTCAGCCACGGCTACAATGAGCAGTTCTTC.

The chain has TRBV7-8 and TRBJ2-7; no reliable D call. Deletions cut 3 bases from V and 6 bases from J, with 9 bases between. CDR1 and CDR2 (germline): SGHVS, FQNEAQ. The CDR3 loop spans 12 amino acids. In DNA, the CDR3 is TGTGCCAGCAGCTTCGGAGTAGCCGAGCAGTACTTC. Its protein product is CASSFGVAEQYF.

The V and J genes are TRBV12-2 and TRBJ1-2; whether TRBD1, the table's D call, matches the DNA was not checked. TRBV12-2 is a pseudogene. The CDR3 is made up of 14 amino acids. This CDR3 is CASRAGTANYGYTF. CDR3 coding DNA: TGTGCAAGTCGCGCCGGGACAGCAAACTATGGCTACACCTTC.

This clone was recorded once. V usage is TRBV10-3 and J usage is TRBJ1-5; 8 positions agree with TRBD1. Trimming at V came to 9 bases and at J to 0 bases, leaving 7 bases not matched to a gene. Per the germline V gene, CDR1 is ENHRY and CDR2 is SYGVKD. The CDR3 loop spans 15 amino acids. The DNA for the CDR3 is TGTGCCATTACAGGGGGAACGTATAGCAATCAGCCCCAGCATTTT. It specifies CAITGGTYSNQPQHF.

CDR3 in DNA: TGCGCCAGCAGTCGGACAGGGGGCGACTATGGCTACACCTTC. Residues: CASSRTGGDYGYTF. V gene TRBV5-1 combines with J gene TRBJ1-2; the match to TRBD1 covers 11 bases. This CDR3 region has 14 residues. Germline V gives CDR1 SGHRS, CDR2 YFSETQ. Losses at the gene ends were 5 bases for V and 3 bases for J; bases not matched to a gene: 3.

The J gene is TRBJ2-3, the V gene TRBV24-1; 10 bases are a match to TRBD2. CDR1 is KGHDR and CDR2 is SFDVKD in the germline V gene. The CDR3 consists of 16 residues. V lost 3 bases to trimming and J lost 6 bases; unmatched junction nucleotides: 8. CDR3 residues: CATSDKSGGAWDTQYF. CDR3 DNA: TGTGCCACCAGTGATAAAAGCGGGGGGGCCTGGGATACGCAGTATTTT.

The J gene is TRBJ2-1, the V gene TRBV7-8; 9 bases are shared with TRBD2. Trimming at V came to 1 base and at J to 8 bases, leaving 9 bases not matched to a gene. This CDR3 is 16 amino acids long. Germline CDR1 and CDR2: SGHVS and FQNEAQ. The CDR3: CASSLETPSGVDEQFF. The CDR3 DNA reads TGTGCCAGCAGCTTAGAAACCCCTAGCGGGGTTGATGAGCAGTTCTTC.

The rearrangement links TRBV18 to TRBJ2-3; TRBD2 aligns across 8 bases. The V gene's germline CDR1 is KGHSH and CDR2 LQKENI. This CDR3 has 16 amino acids. V trimming: 1 base; J trimming: 8 bases; junction bases outside the gene matches: 11. This CDR3 is CASSPQSSGGKGTQYF. The DNA of the CDR3 is TGTGCCAGCTCACCACAGTCAAGCGGGGGTAAAGGTACGCAGTATTTT.

The count of this clone is one. The genes are TRBV15 and TRBJ2-3; D gene unclear. Deletions cut 3 bases from V and 0 bases from J, with 10 bases between. The germline V gene encodes CDR1 LNHNV and CDR2 YYDKDF (reference sequence). The CDR3 has 15 amino acids. This chain's CDR3 is CATSRAPISTDTQYF. Written as DNA, the CDR3 is TGTGCCACCAGCAGGGCCCCGATTAGCACAGATACGCAGTATTTT. The full variable domain, completed using reference TRBV15 and TRBJ2-3, is DAMVIQNPRYQVTQFGKPVTLSCSQTLNHNVMYWYQQKSSQAPKLLFHYYDKDFNNEADTPDNFQSRRPNTSFCFLDIRSPGLGDTAMYLCATSRAPISTDTQYFGPGTRLTVL.

The chain has TRBV28 and TRBJ2-5; a possible D gene is TRBD2 (5 bases). The CDR3 loop spans 14 amino acids. Per germline, CDR1 MDHEN and CDR2 SYDVKM. V lost 5 bases and J lost 0, with 10 bases in between. CDR3 amino acids: CASSRTAYQETQYF. The CDR3 DNA reads as TGTGCCAGCAGTCGGACTGCTTACCAAGAGACCCAGTACTTC.

V and J are TRBV4-2 and TRBJ2-3, with TRBD2 matching 11 bases. V lost 1 base to trimming and J lost 6 bases; unmatched junction nucleotides: 3. The CDR3 totals 15 residues. Germline V CDR1 and CDR2: LGHNA, YNFKEQ. CDR3 bases: TGTGCCAGCAGCCAAGTTAGCGGGGGGGCCGATACGCAGTATTTT. It is translated as CASSQVSGGADTQYF.

The chain joins TRBV9 to TRBJ2-1; weak D call: TRBD1 (5 bases). From germline, CDR1 is SGDLS and CDR2 YYNGEE. This CDR3 is built from 14 residues. Trimming cost V 4 bases and J 5 bases, with 13 bases left between them. CDR3 sequence (DNA): TGTGCCAGCAGCTCCCCTGGGGCGGACAATGAGCAGTTCTTC. Encoded protein: CASSSPGADNEQFF.

The chain links TRBV2 to TRBJ2-6; D ambiguous. The CDR3 contains 13 residues. V was pared by 3 bases and J by 2 bases, with 2 bases between. CDR1 is SNHLY and CDR2 is FYNNEI in the germline V gene. The CDR3 sequence: CASSDTGANVLTF. In DNA, the CDR3 is TGTGCCAGCAGTGACACTGGGGCCAACGTCCTGACTTTC.

The chain carries TRBV5-4 and TRBJ1-1; D perhaps matches TRBD1 (6 bases). Germline V lookup: CDR1 SGHNT, CDR2 YYREEE (reference sequence). V was trimmed by 0 bases and J by 5 bases, leaving 14 bases between them. The length of the CDR3 is 15 residues. CDR3 DNA sequence: TGTGCCAGCAGCTTGGTGGGGGCGCGGGAGACTGAAGCTTTCTTT. Its translation: CASSLVGARETEAFF.

V usage is TRBV21-1 and J usage is TRBJ1-4. TRBV21-1 is tagged as a pseudogene. This CDR3 comprises 14 residues. The CDR3 coding sequence is TGTGCCAGCAGCGGGACTGGGGTAAATGAAAAACTGTTTTTT. Protein sequence: CASSGTGVNEKLFF.